This TCR beta chain stems from a study of technical replicates of blood from several donors. V dropped 5 bases and J dropped 0 bases, with 12 bases sitting between them. The V gene's germline CDR1 is MDHEN and CDR2 SYDVKM. The CDR3 has 15 residues. Generated by immunoSEQ multiplex PCR, the TCRdb table keeps only in-frame clones and is missing some. The sample holds over 75,000 clones, around 97% seen once. V is TRBV28 and J is TRBJ2-3, with a tentative D call TRBD2 (5 bases). The TCR originated in a human donor in good health. Sample: T cells isolated from PBMCs. The CDR3 loop reads CASSTIASSTDTQYF. The CDR3 DNA reads as TGTGCCAGCAGTACGATAGCGAGTAGCACAGATACGCAGTATTTT.